This TCR beta chain appears in the sequencing data of a study of OX40 agonist ivuxolimab in advanced cancers. Profiled with immunoSEQ multiplex PCR; TCRdb holds only in-frame clones, not every one. The table includes roughly 79,000 clones, approximately 80% detected once. Remarks on this clone: Other DNA variants within this sample encode the same CDR3.

Germline values: CDR1 SGHTA, CDR2 FQGNSA. Trimming at V came to 3 bases and at J to 4 bases, leaving 2 bases not matched to a gene. The CDR3 extends over 14 amino acids. The receptor was isolated from an adult with an advanced solid tumor such as melanoma, head and neck, liver or kidney cancer. The chain carries TRBV7-2 and TRBJ2-7, with 11 bases aligning to TRBD1. Sequenced here: CD4+ or CD8+ T cells sorted from blood, sampled in a trial of the OX40 agonist ivuxolimab. CDR3 bases: TGTGCCAGCAGCTTCGGGACAGGGGGGTACGAGCAGTACTTC. Encoded protein: CASSFGTGGYEQYF.